The clone carrying this T cell receptor beta chain turned up a few times. TCR beta CDR3 regions were amplified from RNA. TCR CDR3 regions were first amplified by RT-PCR with HTBI primers. TCRdb itself ran the multiplex PCR reads through MiXCR, one entry per CDR3 protein. This table holds 660,000 or so distinct CDR3 sequences, less than 25% found once. These data belong to a study of T cells in Graves' hyperthyroidism and ophthalmopathy. Study overall: It was at initial diagnosis, before any treatment, that peripheral blood was collected.

The CDR3 totals 11 residues. CDR1 is ENHRY and CDR2 is SYGVKD in the germline V gene. Between the trimmed V and J ends, which lost 6 bases and 10 bases, there was a span of 10 bases. V usage is TRBV10-3 and J usage is TRBJ2-1; no firm D call. What was sequenced was blood. This TCR was sampled from a man under 40 with Graves' ophthalmopathy. Written as DNA, the CDR3 is TGTGCCATCAGGGGGTCGGGCGAGCAGTTCTTC. This gives the protein CAIRGSGEQFF.